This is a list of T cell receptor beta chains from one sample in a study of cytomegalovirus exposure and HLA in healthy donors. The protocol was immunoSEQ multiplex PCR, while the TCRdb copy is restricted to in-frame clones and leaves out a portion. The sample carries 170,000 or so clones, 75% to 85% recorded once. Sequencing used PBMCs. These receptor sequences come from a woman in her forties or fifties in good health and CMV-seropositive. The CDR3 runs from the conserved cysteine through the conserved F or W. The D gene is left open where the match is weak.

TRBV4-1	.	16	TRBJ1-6	CASSPIKSGWNSPLHF	TGCGCCAGCAGCCCCATAAAGTCAGGTTGGAATTCACCCCTCCACTTT
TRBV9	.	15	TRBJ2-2	CASSPDRYPTGELFF	TGTGCCAGCAGCCCAGACAGATACCCCACCGGGGAGCTGTTTTTT
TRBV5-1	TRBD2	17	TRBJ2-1	CASSVGFGRGVYNEQFF	TGCGCCAGCAGCGTCGGGTTCGGGCGGGGGGTCTACAATGAGCAGTTCTTC
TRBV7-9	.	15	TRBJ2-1	CASSPHGSVGDEQFF	TGTGCCAGCAGCCCACACGGTTCTGTCGGGGATGAGCAGTTCTTC
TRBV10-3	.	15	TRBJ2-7	CAIRDTSGRGYEQYF	TGTGCCATCAGGGATACCTCTGGGAGGGGGTACGAGCAGTACTTC
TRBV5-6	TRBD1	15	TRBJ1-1	CASSGNRGGLTEAFF	TGTGCCAGCAGCGGCAACAGGGGTGGGCTCACTGAAGCTTTCTTT
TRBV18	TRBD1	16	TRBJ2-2	CASSYRTGPNTGELFF	TGTGCCAGCTCGTATCGGACAGGACCGAACACCGGGGAGCTGTTTTTT
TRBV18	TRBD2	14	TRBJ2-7	CASSQLAGDHEQYF	TGTGCCAGCTCACAGCTAGCGGGGGATCACGAGCAGTACTTC
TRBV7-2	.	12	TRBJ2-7	CASSSTSYEQYF	TGTGCCAGCAGCTCGACATCTTACGAGCAGTACTTC
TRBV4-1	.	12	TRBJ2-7	CASSPPSYEQYF	TGCGCCAGCAGCCCCCCATCCTACGAGCAGTACTTC
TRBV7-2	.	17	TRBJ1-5	CASSSKFREIGNQPQHF	TGTGCCAGCAGCTCGAAGTTCAGGGAAATTGGTAATCAGCCCCAGCATTTT
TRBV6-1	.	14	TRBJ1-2	CASSEPRPLYGYTF	TGTGCCAGCAGTGAACCCCGTCCTCTCTATGGCTACACCTTC
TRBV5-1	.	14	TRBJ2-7	CASSLVGPPYEQYF	TGCGCCAGCAGCTTGGTGGGGCCCCCCTACGAGCAGTACTTC
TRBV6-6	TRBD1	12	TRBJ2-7	CASSTDRGVGYF	TGTGCCAGCAGTACTGACAGGGGTGTAGGGTACTTC
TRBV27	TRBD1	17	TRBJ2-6	CASSPGTGISGANVLTF	TGTGCCAGCAGTCCCGGGACAGGCATATCTGGGGCCAACGTCCTGACTTTC
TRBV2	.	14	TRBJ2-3	CAGGQLAGTDTQYF	TGTGCCGGTGGACAGTTGGCTGGGACAGATACGCAGTATTTT
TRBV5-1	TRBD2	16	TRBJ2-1	CASSRHLSGGASEQFF	TGCGCCAGCAGCCGCCATCTTAGCGGGGGGGCGAGTGAGCAGTTCTTC
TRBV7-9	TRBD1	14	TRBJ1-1	CASSLTGGRTEAFF	TGTGCCAGCAGCTTGACAGGGGGAAGAACTGAAGCTTTCTTT
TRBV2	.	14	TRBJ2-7	CASSAGRGSYEQYF	TGTGCCAGCAGTGCGGGCAGGGGTTCCTACGAGCAGTACTTC
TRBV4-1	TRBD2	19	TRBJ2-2	CASSQRGTSGVVGPGELFF	TGCGCCAGCAGCCAAAGAGGGACTAGCGGGGTGGTGGGGCCCGGGGAGCTGTTTTTT
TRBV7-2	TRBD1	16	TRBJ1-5	CASSPREGQGFQPQHF	TGTGCCAGCAGCCCTAGGGAGGGACAGGGGTTTCAGCCCCAGCATTTT
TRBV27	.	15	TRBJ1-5	CASSFRGGPNQPQHF	TGTGCCAGCAGTTTCCGGGGGGGGCCCAATCAGCCCCAGCATTTT
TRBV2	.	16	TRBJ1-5	CASRDPRLGGNQPQHF	TGTGCCAGCAGGGACCCTCGATTAGGGGGCAATCAGCCCCAGCATTTT
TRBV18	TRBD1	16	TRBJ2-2	CASSLLDRGNTGELFF	TGTGCCAGCTCACTCCTGGACAGGGGGAACACCGGGGAGCTGTTTTTT
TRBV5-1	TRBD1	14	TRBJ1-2	CASSFEGQTYGYTF	TGCGCCAGCAGCTTCGAGGGACAGACTTATGGCTACACCTTC
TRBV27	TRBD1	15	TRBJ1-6	CASSLGTGGNSPLHF	TGTGCCAGCAGTTTAGGGACAGGGGGGAATTCACCCCTCCACTTT
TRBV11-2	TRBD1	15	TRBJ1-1	CASSWLGQTNWRAFF	TGTGCCAGCAGCTGGCTGGGACAGACGAATTGGCGAGCTTTCTTT
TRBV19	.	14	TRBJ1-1	CASSGRGERAEAFF	TGTGCCAGTTCGGGCAGGGGAGAGAGGGCTGAAGCTTTCTTT
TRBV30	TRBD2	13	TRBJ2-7	CAWSETSGGGQYF	TGTGCCTGGAGTGAGACTAGCGGGGGCGGGCAGTACTTC
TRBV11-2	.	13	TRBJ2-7	CASSPQTFYEQYF	TGTGCCAGCAGCCCTCAGACATTCTACGAGCAGTACTTC
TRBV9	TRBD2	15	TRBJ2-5	CASSPLAGLQETQYF	TGTGCCAGCAGCCCACTAGCGGGGCTCCAAGAGACCCAGTACTTC